One sample yielded the 15 T cell receptor beta chains listed below, sequenced in a study of identical twins (dated by TCRdb to 2016 to 2017). The library relied on 5' RACE. The sample was run on an Illumina HiSeq 2000. TCRdb's own reprocessing of the public reads used fastp at Q25 and MiXCR and kept productive beta chains. Each CDR3 protein appears once, grouped with its most common genes and DNA. Counted in this sample were about 700,000 distinct CDR3 sequences; 8.5% to 9.5% of them appeared once. The top ten clones comprise approximately 0.94% of the sample. The sample also formed part of further work on yellow fever vaccine responses in identical twins.

The sample consisted of PBMCs. The receptors derive from a woman aged 18 to 35 in good health.

This clonotype was found a few times. The chain is built from TRBV4-2 and TRBJ2-5; D uncertain. Looked up from germline, CDR1 is LGHNA and CDR2 is YNFKEQ. Deletions cut 2 bases from V and 1 base from J, with 5 bases between. The CDR3 is 13 residues long. The CDR3 sequence is CASSQPGQETQYF. In nucleotides, the CDR3 is TGTGCCAGCAGCCAACCGGGCCAAGAGACCCAGTACTTC.

In its sample, this clonotype was seen a few times. The V call is TRBV10-3, the J call TRBJ2-5; TRBD1 agrees at 10 bases. CDR3 length: 16 amino acids. The germline CDR1 and CDR2 sequences are ENHRY and SYGVKD. V shed 4 bases and J 3 bases; nucleotides not matched to a gene: 8. The CDR3: CAISGGQGGGEETQYF. CDR3 in DNA: TGTGCCATCAGTGGAGGACAGGGGGGAGGAGAAGAGACCCAGTACTTC.

V and J are TRBV7-2 and TRBJ1-1; D gene ambiguous. The CDR3 has 14 residues. Germline CDR1 and CDR2: SGHTA and FQGNSA. The germline V and J ends were trimmed by 2 bases and 2 bases, with 9 bases remaining between them. CDR3 in DNA: TGTGCCAGCAGCTTAAAATGGGCCAACACTGAAGCTTTCTTT. Translation gives CASSLKWANTEAFF.

The chain links TRBV10-3 to TRBJ2-7; 7 bases line up with TRBD1. V shed 6 bases, J shed 2 bases, and the junction held 7 bases outside the gene matches. Germline V gives CDR1 ENHRY, CDR2 SYGVKD. CDR3 length: 14 residues. In DNA form, the CDR3 reads TGTGCCATCAGCGGACAGGCTGGTGCCTACGAGCAGTACTTC. It yields the protein CAISGQAGAYEQYF.

This clonotype turned up a few times. The rearrangement joins TRBV11-3 to TRBJ2-5; 12 positions match TRBD2. The germline CDR1 and CDR2 sequences are SGHNT and YENEEA. The CDR3 is 16 residues long. The ends lost 1 base at V and 4 bases at J; junction bases unmatched: 4. CDR3 loop: CASSLGLAGDGETQYF. The CDR3 DNA sequence: TGTGCCAGCAGCTTAGGACTAGCGGGAGACGGAGAGACCCAGTACTTC.

This clonotype was counted between two and nine times. This chain uses TRBV14 with TRBJ2-1, with TRBD2 identical over 7 bases. Germline CDR1 is SGHDN and CDR2 is FVKESK. With V trimmed by 1 base and J by 4 bases, 10 bases remained unmatched. The length of the CDR3 is 17 residues. The CDR3 coding sequence is TGTGCCAGCAGCCAAGTCCGATTGAAGCGGGGATACAATGAGCAGTTCTTC. It specifies CASSQVRLKRGYNEQFF.

This clonotype occurred a few times. Its ends do not fully match the called genes, so a read error is possible. The chain combines TRBV7-9 with TRBJ2-2, with D perhaps assigned TRBD1 or TRBD2 (5 bases each). This CDR3 region has 14 residues. Germline CDR1 is SEHNR and CDR2 is FQNEAQ (reference sequence). CDR3 DNA: TGTGACAGCAGCCCTGGGGACCGCTGGAAGGAGCTGTTTTTT. Residues: CDSSPGDRWKELFF.

This clonotype was observed a handful of times. V and J are TRBV20-1 and TRBJ2-1; perhaps TRBD2 as D (5 bases). Germline CDR1 DFQATT, CDR2 SNEGSKA (reference sequence). V was pared by 0 bases and J by 3 bases, with 9 bases between. CDR3 size: 14 residues. The CDR3 loop is CSARDRTSYNEQFF. The CDR3, as DNA: TGCAGTGCTAGAGATCGTACTAGCTACAATGAGCAGTTCTTC.

CDR3 DNA: TGTGCCAGCAGCTCGACAGGGATCCGCAATCAGCCCCAGCATTTT. Translating it yields CASSSTGIRNQPQHF. The V call is TRBV5-6, the J call TRBJ1-5; 7 nucleotides align to TRBD1. The CDR3 is made up of 15 amino acids. Germline CDR1 SGHDT, CDR2 YYEEEE. J lost 2 bases, V lost 3 bases, and 5 bases had no gene match.

This clonotype was seen a handful of times. This chain links TRBV15 with TRBJ2-3, with TRBD1 matching over 8 bases. Germline values: CDR1 LNHNV, CDR2 YYDKDF (reference sequence). V was clipped by 0 bases and J by 11 bases; unmatched bases: 13. CDR3 length equals 16 residues. The CDR3, as DNA: TGTGCCACCAGCAGAGATCGGACAGGGATCCTTATATTGCAGTATTTT. As protein: CATSRDRTGILILQYF.

In this sample, this clonotype turned up a few times. The rearrangement joins TRBV9 to TRBJ2-5, with D maybe TRBD1 (5 bases). The CDR3 runs to 14 residues. Germline CDR1 SGDLS, CDR2 YYNGEE. Trimming shortened V by 0 bases and J by 5 bases, and 11 bases separated the two germline ends. The CDR3 DNA is TGTGCCAGCAGCGTAGCAGGGAAGGTCGAGACCCAGTACTTC. Amino acids: CASSVAGKVETQYF.

V and J are TRBV12-3 or TRBV12-4 and TRBJ2-7, with unresolved D. Trimming left V 4 bases short and J 0 bases short, with 16 bases between. The CDR3 spans 16 residues. The CDR3 loop reads CASSSRHTRSSYEQYF. Written as DNA, the CDR3 is TGTGCCAGCAGTTCCAGACACACCAGGAGCTCCTACGAGCAGTACTTC.

This clonotype has a count of ten or more. The chain carries TRBV5-1 and TRBJ2-7, with D tentatively TRBD1 (5 bases). Germline CDR1 and CDR2: SGHRS and YFSETQ. This CDR3 comprises 14 residues. Trimming cost V 0 bases and J 0 bases, with 7 bases left between them. The CDR3 DNA follows: TGCGCCAGCAGCTTGGAGACAGCCTCCTACGAGCAGTACTTC. Its translation is CASSLETASYEQYF.

This chain links TRBV19 with TRBJ2-1; D might be TRBD2 (6 bases). Deletions cut 5 bases from V and 9 bases from J, with 17 bases between. This CDR3 spans 14 amino acids. CDR1 and CDR2 (germline): LNHDA, SQIVND (reference sequence). The CDR3 DNA reads TGTGCCAGTAGTTCGGGCCGGGAGAACAGTGAGCAGTTCTTC. Its translation: CASSSGRENSEQFF.

This clonotype was found many times. The J gene is TRBJ1-5, the V gene TRBV12-3 or TRBV12-4; D perhaps matches TRBD1 (5 bases). V dropped 1 base and J dropped 4 bases, with 8 bases sitting between them. The length of the CDR3 is 14 residues. CDR3: CASSLGKGNQPQHF. CDR3 sequence (DNA): TGTGCCAGCAGTTTAGGTAAGGGGAATCAGCCCCAGCATTTT.